This entry is about one T cell receptor (beta chain). TCRdb's copy holds only in-frame clones and misses some; the assay was immunoSEQ multiplex PCR. The sample consists of about 200,000 clones, 90% to 95% of them appearing once. This entry is derived from a study of T cell responses to AZD1222 COVID-19 vaccine. CDR1 WSHSY and CDR2 SAAADI come from the germline V gene. This CDR3 has 16 amino acids. V lost 6 bases to trimming and J lost 5 bases, with 19 bases between them. The rearrangement uses TRBV10-2 and TRBJ2-2, with TRBD2 as a possible D gene (7 bases). The sequencing here drew on peripheral blood, taken on day 0 of MenACWY control vaccination. The sequence derives from an adult in good health. Here the CDR3 DNA reads TGCGCCAGCAGGGTAGCTGGGGGGGGCGGAACCGGGGAGCTGTTTTTT. Its protein product is CASRVAGGGGTGELFF.